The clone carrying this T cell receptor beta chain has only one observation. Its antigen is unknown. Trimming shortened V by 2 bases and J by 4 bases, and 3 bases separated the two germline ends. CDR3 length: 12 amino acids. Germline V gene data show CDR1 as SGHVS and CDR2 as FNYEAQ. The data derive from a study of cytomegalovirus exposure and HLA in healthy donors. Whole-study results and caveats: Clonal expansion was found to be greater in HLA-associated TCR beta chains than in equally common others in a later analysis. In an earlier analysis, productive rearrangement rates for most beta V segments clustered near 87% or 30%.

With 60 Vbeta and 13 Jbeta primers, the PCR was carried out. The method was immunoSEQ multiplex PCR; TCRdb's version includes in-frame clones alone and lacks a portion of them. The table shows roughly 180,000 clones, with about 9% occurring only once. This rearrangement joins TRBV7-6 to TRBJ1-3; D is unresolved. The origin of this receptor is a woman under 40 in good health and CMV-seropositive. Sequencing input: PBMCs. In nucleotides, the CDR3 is TGTGCCAGCAGCTTATCAGGAAACACCATATATTTT. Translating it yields CASSLSGNTIYF.